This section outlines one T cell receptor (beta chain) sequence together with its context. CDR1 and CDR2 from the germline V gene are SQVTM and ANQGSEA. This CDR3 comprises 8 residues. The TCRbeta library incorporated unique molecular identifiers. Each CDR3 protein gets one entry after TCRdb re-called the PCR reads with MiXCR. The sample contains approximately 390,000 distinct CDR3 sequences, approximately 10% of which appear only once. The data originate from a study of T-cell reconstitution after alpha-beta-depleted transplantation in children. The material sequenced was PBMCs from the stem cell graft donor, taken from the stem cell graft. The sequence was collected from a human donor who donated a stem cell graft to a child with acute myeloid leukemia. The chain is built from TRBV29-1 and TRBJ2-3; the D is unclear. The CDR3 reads CSGDTQYF. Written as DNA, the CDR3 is TGCAGTGGGGATACGCAGTATTTT.